These T cell receptor beta chains were read from a single sample in a study of blood T cell repertoires in COVID-19. Here immunoSEQ multiplex PCR was the method, and the copy in TCRdb shows in-frame clones only, minus some. The sample contains about 110,000 clones, approximately 70% of which appear only once. Sequencing input: peripheral blood. These receptors were taken from a man older than 75 with acute or convalescent COVID-19. Both conserved end residues are part of each CDR3.

v_call: TRBV6-2/TRBV6-3
j_call: TRBJ2-7
cdr3_aa: CASRRTSVSREQYF

v_call: TRBV7-8
j_call: TRBJ2-4
cdr3_aa: CASSRPFENIQYF

v_call: TRBV6-4
j_call: TRBJ2-1
cdr3_aa: CASSAKPGTGGNEQFF

v_call: TRBV30
j_call: TRBJ1-6
cdr3_aa: CAWSVQENAPLHF

v_call: TRBV7-3
j_call: TRBJ2-3
cdr3_aa: CASSSGGSTDTQYF

v_call: TRBV11-2
j_call: TRBJ2-3
cdr3_aa: CASSLGTSGSNTQYF

v_call: TRBV30
j_call: TRBJ1-5
cdr3_aa: CAWSVRGGWQPQHF

v_call: TRBV4-3
j_call: TRBJ2-7
cdr3_aa: CASSRGFKGQGTYEQYF

v_call: TRBV28
j_call: TRBJ2-3
cdr3_aa: CASSSEREVPDTQYF

v_call: TRBV28
j_call: TRBJ2-2
cdr3_aa: CASSLGGIARGELFF

v_call: TRBV20-1
j_call: TRBJ1-2
cdr3_aa: CSTDRAWGYTF

v_call: TRBV29-1
j_call: TRBJ1-5
cdr3_aa: CSVGAGNQPQHF

v_call: TRBV24-1
j_call: TRBJ2-3
cdr3_aa: CATSDPTLSGDTQYF

v_call: TRBV19
j_call: TRBJ2-7
cdr3_aa: CASSTRTGRAYEQYF

v_call: TRBV28
j_call: TRBJ2-1
cdr3_aa: CASSSPSRYEQFF

v_call: TRBV28
j_call: TRBJ1-5
cdr3_aa: CASSPTGTGNQPQHF

v_call: TRBV28
j_call: TRBJ1-2
cdr3_aa: CASRPHRQGRGYTF

v_call: TRBV2
j_call: TRBJ2-4
cdr3_aa: CASRKDRGGTKNIQYF

v_call: TRBV27
j_call: TRBJ2-7
cdr3_aa: CASSGVGIEQYF

v_call: TRBV9
j_call: TRBJ1-1
cdr3_aa: CASSVVAGAEAFF

v_call: TRBV27
j_call: TRBJ1-3
cdr3_aa: CASRGLASGNTIYF

v_call: TRBV7-9
j_call: TRBJ2-1
cdr3_aa: CARFQEVYNEQFF

v_call: TRBV24-1
j_call: TRBJ2-1
cdr3_aa: CATSDSAAYNEQFF

v_call: TRBV7-9
j_call: TRBJ2-7
cdr3_aa: CASSATTGYYEQYF

v_call: TRBV9
j_call: TRBJ2-1
cdr3_aa: CASSDGQGSYNEQFF

v_call: TRBV30
j_call: TRBJ1-1
cdr3_aa: CAWSVHKNTEAFF

v_call: TRBV28
j_call: TRBJ2-1
cdr3_aa: CASSLLSSYNEQFF

v_call: TRBV14
j_call: TRBJ1-5
cdr3_aa: CASSQVTGQPQHF

v_call: TRBV5-1
j_call: TRBJ1-1
cdr3_aa: CASSSGGGEGTEAFF

v_call: TRBV3-1/TRBV3-2
j_call: TRBJ2-7
cdr3_aa: CASSPGTGSSYEQYF

v_call: TRBV9
j_call: TRBJ2-1
cdr3_aa: CASSVGGSGAYNEQFF

v_call: TRBV6-1
j_call: TRBJ1-3
cdr3_aa: CASSEVRVAGNTIYF

v_call: TRBV18
j_call: TRBJ1-4
cdr3_aa: CASSPPSIEKLFF

v_call: TRBV15
j_call: TRBJ2-7
cdr3_aa: CATSRGAEQYF

v_call: TRBV10-3
j_call: TRBJ2-7
cdr3_aa: CAISEGGQEQYF

v_call: TRBV19
j_call: TRBJ1-1
cdr3_aa: CATTRELFTEAFF